One and the same sample provided the 29 T cell receptor beta chains below, sequenced in a study of radiotherapy plus CTLA-4 blockade in lung cancer. Produced via immunoSEQ multiplex PCR; TCRdb's table is partial and in-frame only. The sample lists 60,000 to 85,000 clones, roughly 86% occurring once. The specimen was peripheral blood, collected from a patient treated with radiotherapy plus ipilimumab. Every receptor here comes from a human donor with non-small cell lung cancer who had stable disease on radiotherapy plus ipilimumab.

The chain joins TRBV5-4 to TRBJ2-5; unclear D gene. The V and J ends lost 4 bases and 2 bases respectively, with 12 bases between them. This CDR3 comprises 14 residues. Germline V gene data show CDR1 as SGHNT and CDR2 as YYREEE (reference sequence). Here the CDR3 reads CASSPGTKQETQYF. As DNA, the CDR3 is TGTGCCAGCAGCCCAGGCACTAAACAAGAGACCCAGTACTTC.

This chain uses TRBV27 with TRBJ2-3; D might be TRBD2 (5 bases). Germline loops: CDR1 MNHEY, CDR2 SMNVEV (reference sequence). This CDR3 has 15 residues. The V gene lost 2 bases and the J gene lost 3 bases, with 12 bases spanning the gap. This CDR3 reads CASSLVGSRTDTQYF. DNA for the CDR3: TGTGCCAGCAGTTTAGTGGGGAGCCGTACAGATACGCAGTATTTT.

The gene calls are TRBV7-2 and TRBJ2-1, with 13 bases matching TRBD2. Germline V gene sequence: CDR1 SGHTA, CDR2 FQGNSA. The junction had 12 bases not matched to a gene; V was cut back by 5 bases and J by 8 bases. This CDR3 comprises 17 residues. CDR3 in DNA: TGTGCCAGCAGCCCTAGTAGACTAGCGGGGGGCAGGGATGAGCAGTTCTTC. It specifies CASSPSRLAGGRDEQFF.

This chain links TRBV18 with TRBJ2-1; possible D gene TRBD2, 5 bases. The ends were cut back, 3 bases at V and 8 bases at J, with 8 bases in the middle. Germline CDR1 reads KGHSH; CDR2 reads LQKENI. This CDR3 has 12 amino acids. In nucleotides, the CDR3 is TGTGCCAGCTCACCGGTCGGGGATGAGCAGTTCTTC. Amino acid sequence: CASSPVGDEQFF.

The chain carries TRBV30 and TRBJ1-6; unclear D gene. V was cut by 2 bases and J by 0 bases, with 11 bases left in between. CDR1 and CDR2 (germline): GTSNPN, SVGIG (reference sequence). CDR3 length: 16 residues. CDR3 in amino acids: CAWSRPGSSYNSPLHF. CDR3 sequence (DNA): TGTGCCTGGAGTAGGCCGGGAAGCTCCTATAATTCACCCCTCCACTTT.

This clone was found a few times. The chain has TRBV9 and TRBJ1-6; D gene unclear. The CDR3 is made up of 14 amino acids. Germline values: CDR1 SGDLS, CDR2 YYNGEE. Trimming removed 4 bases at V and 10 bases at J, with 15 bases between. The chain's CDR3 is CASSPQILGSPLHF. The CDR3 DNA follows: TGTGCCAGCAGCCCTCAAATTCTTGGATCACCCCTCCACTTT.

The chain has TRBV18 and TRBJ1-1; D might be TRBD1 (5 bases). CDR3 length: 13 amino acids. Germline lookup yields CDR1 KGHSH and CDR2 LQKENI. Trimming cost V 6 bases and J 4 bases, with 12 bases left between them. The CDR3 is CASSPSGGTEAFF. DNA of the CDR3: TGTGCCAGCTCCCCCTCGGGGGGCACTGAAGCTTTCTTT.

The DNA of the CDR3 is TGTGCCAGCAGCTTTATGGGGCCTGGGGGCGGGGAGCTGTTTTTT. Amino acid sequence: CASSFMGPGGGELFF. The V and J genes are TRBV7-3 and TRBJ2-2; D could derive from TRBD1 or TRBD2 (5 bases each). The V gene lost 3 bases and the J gene lost 7 bases, with 15 bases spanning the gap. The CDR3 contains 15 residues. Germline CDR1 is SGHTA and CDR2 is FQGTGA.

This sequence joins TRBV6-6 and TRBJ2-1; possible D gene TRBD2, 6 bases. Germline V CDR1 and CDR2: MNHNY, SVGAGI (reference sequence). The CDR3 spans 13 residues. Trimming took off 8 bases at V and 9 bases at J, with 17 bases between the two ends. In nucleotides, the CDR3 is TGTGCCAGCCAAACCGGGGAGGCCATTGAGCAGTTCTTC. Translation gives CASQTGEAIEQFF.

This chain uses TRBV11-2 with TRBJ1-2; TRBD1 matches at 8 bases. Germline V CDR1 and CDR2: SGHAT, FQNNGV. The trim removed 6 bases at V and 8 bases at J, leaving 14 bases unmatched. This CDR3 is built from 15 residues. The CDR3 is CASRGILDRVGGYTF. The CDR3 DNA reads TGTGCCAGCAGGGGGATTCTGGACAGGGTCGGAGGCTACACCTTC. Full variable domain (remainder filled in from reference TRBV11-2 and TRBJ1-2): EAGVAQSPRYKIIEKRQSVAFWCNPISGHATLYWYQQILGQGPKLLIQFQNNGVVDDSQLPKDRFSAERLKGVDSTLKIQPAKLEDSAVYLCASRGILDRVGGYTFGSGTRLTVV.

This rearrangement joins TRBV9 to TRBJ1-4; D uncertain. The germline V gene encodes CDR1 SGDLS and CDR2 YYNGEE. This CDR3 region has 14 residues. The ends were cut back, 0 bases at V and 5 bases at J, with 8 bases in the middle. The CDR3 reads CASSVGTGNEKLFF. The CDR3 region has the DNA TGTGCCAGCAGCGTAGGGACGGGGAATGAAAAACTGTTTTTT.

The V gene is TRBV30, the J gene TRBJ2-5, with D possibly TRBD2 on 6 matching bases. The length of the CDR3 is 11 residues. V was clipped by 5 bases and J by 3 bases, with 7 bases between them. Per the germline V gene, CDR1 is GTSNPN and CDR2 is SVGIG (reference sequence). In nucleotides, the CDR3 is TGTGCCTGGCGGAGGGAAGAGACCCAGTACTTC. Translation: CAWRREETQYF.

The table lists this clone with a count of one. The CDR3 DNA is TGCGCCAGCAGTGAGGAGCCACCAGGCAAAAACATTCAGTACTTC. As protein: CASSEEPPGKNIQYF. The rearrangement uses TRBV10-2 and TRBJ2-4; D gene uncertain. V was pared by 2 bases and J by 3 bases, with 11 bases between. Germline V CDR1 and CDR2: WSHSY, SAAADI. CDR3 length: 15 residues.

This clone was seen only once. The V and J genes are TRBV10-3 and TRBJ2-5; D may be TRBD2 (7 bases). Per germline, CDR1 ENHRY and CDR2 SYGVKD. V was trimmed by 4 bases and J by 5 bases, leaving 17 bases between them. The CDR3 runs to 15 residues. The CDR3 reads CAISVGAGVEETQYF. In nucleotides, the CDR3 is TGTGCCATCAGTGTGGGGGCGGGAGTAGAGGAGACCCAGTACTTC.

The chain couples TRBV5-1 to TRBJ2-2; D uncertain. Trimming removed 1 base at V and 6 bases at J, with 4 bases between. This CDR3 has 12 residues. Germline V gives CDR1 SGHRS, CDR2 YFSETQ. CDR3 sequence (DNA): TGCGCCAGCAGCTTGCTGGCCGGGGAGCTGTTTTTT. This translates into CASSLLAGELFF.

This rearrangement joins TRBV7-9 to TRBJ2-5, with D tentatively TRBD2 (6 bases). V was clipped by 0 bases and J by 5 bases, with 10 bases between them. Germline CDR1 and CDR2: SEHNR and FQNEAQ (reference sequence). The length of the CDR3 is 14 residues. CDR3 region: CASSLAGGGETQYF. CDR3 coding DNA: TGTGCCAGCAGCTTAGCGGGAGGAGGGGAGACCCAGTACTTC.

V usage is TRBV2 and J usage is TRBJ2-7, with D possibly matching TRBD1 (5 bases). The CDR3 covers 13 residues. Trimming took 3 bases from V and 3 from J, leaving 9 bases between them. Germline CDR1 SNHLY, CDR2 FYNNEI. DNA of the CDR3: TGTGCCAGCAGTGAGAAGCAGGGCTACGAGCAGTACTTC. Translating gives CASSEKQGYEQYF.

The rearrangement links TRBV27 to TRBJ2-7, with D possibly matching TRBD1 (5 bases). CDR3 size: 14 residues. Per the germline V gene, CDR1 is MNHEY and CDR2 is SMNVEV (reference sequence). Trimming removed 2 bases from V and 3 bases from J, with 11 bases in between. The CDR3 reads CASSLNGANYEQYF. CDR3 coding DNA: TGTGCCAGCAGTTTAAATGGGGCGAACTACGAGCAGTACTTC.

This clone has just a few counts. This rearrangement joins TRBV6-6 to TRBJ2-3, with TRBD2 identical over 8 bases. The CDR3 is 15 amino acids. V was clipped by 6 bases and J by 4 bases; unmatched bases: 9. Germline CDR1 is MNHNY and CDR2 is SVGAGI (reference sequence). In DNA, the CDR3 is TGTGCCAGCAGCTCCGGGACTAGAGTGGCAGATACGCAGTATTTT. Protein sequence: CASSSGTRVADTQYF.

This clone was counted a single time. The chain carries TRBV7-3 and TRBJ1-1; perhaps TRBD1 as D (5 bases). CDR1 SGHTA and CDR2 FQGTGA come from the germline V gene. This CDR3 spans 13 amino acids. Trimming removed 2 bases at V and 4 bases at J, with 8 bases between. The CDR3 bases are TGTGCCAGCAGCTTATATGGGGGCACTGAAGCTTTCTTT. Translating it yields CASSLYGGTEAFF.

This sequence joins TRBV7-9 and TRBJ1-2; 9 bases align to TRBD1. The V segment lost 5 bases and the J segment 8 bases; nucleotides outside the gene matches: 6. The CDR3 is made up of 13 amino acids. The germline V gene encodes CDR1 SEHNR and CDR2 FQNEAQ (reference sequence). The CDR3 is CASSPQGAGGYTF. DNA of the CDR3: TGTGCCAGCAGCCCACAGGGGGCAGGGGGCTACACCTTC.

This clone was seen once. The chain recombines TRBV11-1 with TRBJ2-1, with D unclear. This CDR3 comprises 15 residues. The germline gives CDR1 SGHAT, CDR2 FQDESV (reference sequence). Trimming removed 5 bases at V and 3 bases at J, with 14 bases between. The DNA for the CDR3 is TGTGCCAGCAGCAAAGGGAAGGCGGACTACAATGAGCAGTTCTTC. Protein: CASSKGKADYNEQFF.

The genes are TRBV11-2 and TRBJ2-1, with D perhaps TRBD1 (6 bases). Deletions cut 1 base from V and 7 bases from J, with 17 bases between. The CDR3 is 16 residues long. CDR1 is SGHAT, CDR2 FQNNGV, per germline. The CDR3 DNA is TGTGCCAGCAGCTTAGTCTTAGGGGGAGTCTGGAATGAGCAGTTCTTC. It codes for CASSLVLGGVWNEQFF.

The chain recombines TRBV27 with TRBJ2-3; 9 bases agree with TRBD1. Trimming took 4 bases from V and 2 from J; bases not matched to a gene: 4. Germline V gives CDR1 MNHEY, CDR2 SMNVEV (reference sequence). CDR3 length equals 15 residues. Here the CDR3 DNA reads TGTGCCAGCAGTTGGACAGGGGCGACCACAGATACGCAGTATTTT. Translating gives CASSWTGATTDTQYF.

V and J are TRBV27 and TRBJ2-1; possibly TRBD1 or TRBD2 for D (5 bases each). CDR1 MNHEY and CDR2 SMNVEV come from the germline V gene (reference sequence). The CDR3 totals 15 residues. V was trimmed by 3 bases and J by 7 bases, leaving 16 bases between them. Here the CDR3 DNA reads TGTGCCAGCAGTTTGTCGGGGCTCGAGGTGAATGAGCAGTTCTTC. Its translation is CASSLSGLEVNEQFF.

The chain employs TRBV4-2 and TRBJ2-7; 7 bases align to TRBD2. The CDR3 consists of 15 residues. V dropped 5 bases and J dropped 3; count of bases not matched to a gene: 10. Per the germline V gene, CDR1 is LGHNA and CDR2 is YNFKEQ. CDR3 amino acids: CASSSQGWGGYEQYF. In DNA form, the CDR3 reads TGTGCCAGCAGCTCCCAAGGTTGGGGGGGCTACGAGCAGTACTTC.

As to this clone: Other DNA sequences in this specimen translate into the identical CDR3. The chain links TRBV6-5 to TRBJ1-1, with 8 bases matching TRBD1. V shed 0 bases, J shed 5 bases, and the junction held 8 bases outside the gene matches. CDR1 is MNHEY, CDR2 SVGAGI, per germline. CDR3 size: 16 residues. CDR3 in amino acids: CASSYSDRGWKTEAFF. CDR3 DNA sequence: TGTGCCAGCAGTTACTCAGACAGGGGATGGAAAACTGAAGCTTTCTTT.

The chain has TRBV9 and TRBJ2-7; the D call may be TRBD1 or TRBD2 (6 bases each). CDR1 is SGDLS, CDR2 YYNGEE, per germline. The germline V and J ends were trimmed by 0 bases and 9 bases, with 16 bases remaining between them. The CDR3 runs to 14 residues. CDR3 sequence (DNA): TGTGCCAGCAGCGTAGCGGGAGCCGAAGGGGGGCAGTACTTC. Translating gives CASSVAGAEGGQYF.

The chain's CDR3 is CASSLHRRSSYEQYF. The DNA for the CDR3 is TGTGCCAGCAGTTTACACCGACGAAGCTCCTACGAGCAGTACTTC. This chain uses TRBV28 with TRBJ2-7, with unresolved D. Germline CDR1 and CDR2: MDHEN and SYDVKM. V was trimmed by 2 bases and J by 0 bases, leaving 11 bases between them. This CDR3 is built from 15 residues.